The 9 T cell receptor beta chains presented below share a single source sample, sequenced in a study of CD8+CD57+ T cells in acquired aplastic anemia (dated by TCRdb to the late 2010s). Data came from an Illumina HiSeq 2000. Profiling of TCR beta VDJ combinations and CDR3 sequences used genomic DNA as the template. The raw public reads went through TCRdb reprocessing: fastp at Q25, MiXCR clone calling, in-frame beta chains kept. Identical CDR3 proteins give one entry, which carries the most common genes and DNA. The sample table contains 200,000 to 250,000 distinct CDR3 sequences; only one count was recorded for 34% of them. The ten largest clones take up roughly 1.1% of the sample. The sample consisted of sorted CD4+, CD8+, or CD8+CD57+ T cells (not recorded which) from PBMCs. The receptors originated from a human donor in good health, serving as a control.

V gene TRBV28 combines with J gene TRBJ1-3; D unclear. The V end lost 3 bases, the J end lost 0 bases, and 15 bases lay between the germline ends. There are 17 residues in the CDR3. Germline V gene data show CDR1 as MDHEN and CDR2 as SYDVKM. In DNA form, the CDR3 reads TGTGCCAGCAGTTTGGCTTGGGCACTAAGCTCTGGAAACACCATATATTTT. As protein: CASSLAWALSSGNTIYF.

This clonotype was counted between two and nine times. V is TRBV19 and J is TRBJ2-2; 10 bases map to TRBD1. The germline V gene has CDR1 LNHDA and CDR2 SQIVND (reference sequence). This CDR3 has 21 amino acids. The J segment lost 5 bases and the V segment lost 5 bases, leaving 23 bases of the junction unmatched. The CDR3 bases are TGTGCCAGTAGTTTCCTCCCGTGGACAGGGGGGAGTTTAGACGGGACCGGGGAGCTGTTTTTT. Its translation: CASSFLPWTGGSLDGTGELFF.

This clonotype has at least ten counts. This sequence joins TRBV20-1 and TRBJ1-3; no firm D call. CDR3 length: 14 residues. The V end was cut by 2 bases, the J end by 0 bases, with 8 bases between. Per germline, CDR1 DFQATT and CDR2 SNEGSKA (reference sequence). CDR3 region: CSARHSFSGNTIYF. CDR3 coding DNA: TGCAGTGCTAGACACAGCTTCTCTGGAAACACCATATATTTT.

This clonotype was picked up a small number of times. The rearrangement uses TRBV12-3 or TRBV12-4 and TRBJ1-4, with D possibly TRBD1 on 6 matching bases. V was cut by 6 bases and J by 8 bases, with 19 bases left in between. CDR3 size: 15 residues. The CDR3 spells CASRTHTGRREKLFF. The CDR3 nucleotides read TGTGCCAGCAGAACTCACACAGGGAGACGGGAAAAACTGTTTTTT.

Many counts were recorded for this clonotype. This chain connects TRBV20-1 to TRBJ2-1; no reliable D call. Trimming removed 3 bases from V and 8 bases from J, with 5 bases in between. The CDR3 contains 10 residues. From germline, CDR1 is DFQATT and CDR2 SNEGSKA (reference sequence). The CDR3 reads CSARYYEQFF. The CDR3 DNA sequence: TGCAGTGCTAGGTACTATGAGCAGTTCTTC.

The V call is TRBV11-1, the J call TRBJ2-1; possibly TRBD1 for D (5 bases). Trimming stripped 7 bases from V and 1 base from J, with 14 bases between. The CDR3 contains 15 residues. Per the germline V gene, CDR1 is SGHAT and CDR2 is FQDESV (reference sequence). In nucleotides, the CDR3 is TGTGCCAGCATCTCAGGGTTCGTGTCCTACAATGAGCAGTTCTTC. This translates into CASISGFVSYNEQFF. Complete variable domain (other parts from reference TRBV11-1 and TRBJ2-1): EAEVAQSPRYKITEKSQAVAFWCDPISGHATLYWYRQILGQGPELLVQFQDESVVDDSQLPKDRFSAERLKGVDSTLKIQPAELGDSAMYLCASISGFVSYNEQFFGPGTRLTVL.

This clonotype was counted at least ten times. The chain combines TRBV7-9 with TRBJ2-1; TRBD2 might be the D (5 bases). Germline lookup yields CDR1 SEHNR and CDR2 FQNEAQ (reference sequence). The V end was cut by 1 base, the J end by 10 bases, with 20 bases between. CDR3 length: 16 amino acids. The CDR3 here is CASSLGVFRGTREQFF. The DNA of the CDR3 is TGTGCCAGCAGCTTAGGGGTGTTTCGGGGAACACGCGAGCAGTTCTTC.

This clonotype was seen a handful of times. The chain recombines TRBV19 with TRBJ2-2; 7 bases fit TRBD2. Germline CDR1 LNHDA, CDR2 SQIVND (reference sequence). J was trimmed by 6 bases and V by 3 bases; bases with no gene match: 7. The CDR3 loop spans 15 amino acids. CDR3 sequence: CASSIGGTSAGELFF. In nucleotides, the CDR3 is TGTGCCAGTAGTATTGGAGGAACTAGCGCCGGGGAGCTGTTTTTT.

V gene TRBV19 combines with J gene TRBJ1-2; 7 positions agree with TRBD1. This CDR3 has 15 amino acids. V lost 5 bases, J lost 6 bases, and 12 bases stayed unmatched. From germline, CDR1 is LNHDA and CDR2 SQIVND (reference sequence). The DNA of the CDR3 is TGTGCCAGTAGTTTCCCCGGGACAGAGTATGATGGCTACACCTTC. It is translated as CASSFPGTEYDGYTF.